This TCR beta chain is drawn from a study of T-cell memory formation after mild COVID-19. This clonotype was seen only a few times. From the 5' RACE reads, TCRdb called clonotypes with MiXCR, one entry per CDR3 protein. The table includes just under 50,000 distinct CDR3 sequences, approximately 12% detected once. Per germline, CDR1 SGDLS and CDR2 YYNGEE. This CDR3 comprises 14 residues. V lost 0 bases, J lost 4 bases, and 11 bases lay in between. Sequencing was performed on PBMCs or a T cell subset sorted from them (not recorded which). This TCR was recovered from a man between 18 and 35 years old who had mild COVID-19 (a few samples of this study predate the infection). Cell type and time point are not known. This chain connects TRBV9 to TRBJ2-7; a possible D gene is TRBD1 (6 bases). The DNA for the CDR3 is TGTGCCAGCAGCGTAGGATCAGGGGTATACGAGCAGTACTTC. Its translation is CASSVGSGVYEQYF.